This TCR beta chain was profiled in a study of blood T cell repertoires in COVID-19. Study summary: Acute and convalescent COVID-19 specimens originated in the United States, Italy and Spain. T cells, B-cell-depleted T cells, or PBMCs provided the cDNA or gDNA that served as material.

This clone has ten or more counts. Germline values: CDR1 MDHEN, CDR2 SYDVKM. The V and J ends lost 5 bases and 0 bases, in that order; junction bases with no gene match: 4. The CDR3 is 15 amino acids. Assay used: immunoSEQ multiplex PCR; TCRdb lists only in-frame clones, some missing. Here the sample spans approximately 240,000 clones, under 85% being singletons. This clonotype originated in a woman aged 40 to 50 with active or convalescent COVID-19. The chain recombines TRBV28 with TRBJ2-1, with 7 bases fitting TRBD1. The sample comprised peripheral blood. The CDR3 region is CASSPTGSSYNEQFF. The CDR3 region has the DNA TGTGCCAGCAGTCCGACAGGGAGCTCCTACAATGAGCAGTTCTTC.